The T cell receptor (beta chain) described here comes from a study of blood T cell repertoires in COVID-19. About the research overall: Spain, Italy and the United States supplied samples that represented acute and convalescent COVID-19. Nucleic acid was either cDNA or gDNA, and it came from T cells, B-cell-depleted T cells, or PBMCs.

This clone turned up a few times. Authors' analysis steps: Estimation of nucleated cell counts was performed using reference gene primer amplification. Clones were sequenced by immunoSEQ multiplex PCR, and TCRdb holds only the in-frame ones, with some missing. V and J calls and clone size come straight from that table; D and trimming were deduced from the DNA. The sample consists of some 200,000 clones, 86% of them appearing once. The material sequenced was peripheral blood. The source is a woman of 80 years or more in a cohort sampled during active or convalescent COVID-19.

CDR3 protein: CASSRSQGYQPQHF. The CDR3 DNA reads as TGTGCCAGCAGCCGTTCCCAGGGGTATCAGCCCCAGCATTTT. The V call is TRBV7-8, the J call TRBJ1-5, with D possibly being TRBD1 (6 bases). CDR1 and CDR2 from the germline V gene are SGHVS and FQNEAQ. The CDR3 loop spans 14 amino acids. Deletions cut 5 bases from V and 5 bases from J, with 13 bases between.